This paragraph covers one TCR beta chain sequence. These data come from a study of T cell responses to AZD1222 COVID-19 vaccine. Study at large: Investigators merged groups given second doses at roughly 4 or roughly 12 weeks.

Sequencing used immunoSEQ multiplex PCR; TCRdb keeps in-frame clones, though not all of them. The sample carries about 180,000 clones, approximately 90% recorded once. The clonotype originates from an adult in good health. The source was peripheral blood, collected on day 0 of AZD1222 vaccination.

The CDR3 nucleotides are TGTGCCAGCAGTGAAGCTCCTGCCAAGACAGGGGGCTCGCCCTACAATGAGCAGTTCTTC. Protein sequence: CASSEAPAKTGGSPYNEQFF. The rearrangement links TRBV6-1 to TRBJ2-1; 10 bases fit TRBD1. The V gene's germline CDR1 is MNHNS and CDR2 SASEGT. The J segment lost 2 bases and the V segment lost 0 bases, leaving 13 bases of the junction unmatched. The CDR3 loop spans 20 amino acids.